This is a list of T cell receptor beta chains from one sample in a study of blood T cell repertoires in COVID-19. Profiling relied on immunoSEQ multiplex PCR, and the TCRdb table lists in-frame clones only, not all of them. Of tens of thousands of clones in the sample, about nine tenths were seen once. Material for sequencing was peripheral blood. These receptors all stem from a man in his 60s with active COVID-19. Each CDR3 is given with its conserved first and last residue. The order of the fields is V gene, J gene, D gene, CDR3 DNA, CDR3 protein. D genes are given only for firm matches.

TRBV7-6	TRBJ2-5	TRBD2	TGTGCCAGCAGGACTAGCGGACGGCCCCAGGAGACCCAGTACTTC	CASRTSGRPQETQYF
TRBV9	TRBJ1-1	-	TGTGCCAGCAGCGTAGAGGGCAGGGGTCGCACTGAAGCTTTCTTT	CASSVEGRGRTEAFF
TRBV4-2	TRBJ1-2	-	TGTGCCAGCAGCCAAGAAGAGGGCTATGGCTACACCTTC	CASSQEEGYGYTF
TRBV4-1	TRBJ2-1	TRBD2	TGCGCCAGCAGCCAGCCGGGGGGTACAACAGTCCATGAGCAGTTCTTC	CASSQPGGTTVHEQFF
TRBV7-9	TRBJ1-1	-	TGTGCCAGCAGCTTAGCGGGGGGGGTCAGAGCACAAGCTTTCTTT	CASSLAGGVRAQAFF
TRBV2	TRBJ2-3	-	TGTGCCAGCAGTGAACGGGGGGCCTTCACAGATACGCAGTATTTT	CASSERGAFTDTQYF
TRBV5-1	TRBJ2-1	TRBD2	TGCGCCAGCAGCTTGGAGAGACTAGCGGGCGGCAATGAGCAGTTCTTC	CASSLERLAGGNEQFF
TRBV10-2	TRBJ1-5	TRBD1	TGCGCCAGCTCCCCTACAGGGGGCAGCCAGCCCCAGCATTTT	CASSPTGGSQPQHF
TRBV10-1	TRBJ2-7	TRBD2	TGCGCCAGCAGTGAGGGGGCGCGGGGGAAGAGCACCTACGAGCAGTACTTC	CASSEGARGKSTYEQYF
TRBV6-5	TRBJ2-3	TRBD1	TGTGCCAGTAGGACAGGTTGGGCAGATACGCAGTATTTT	CASRTGWADTQYF
TRBV2	TRBJ1-1	-	TGTGCCAGCAGGTACAGTTATGAAGCTTTCTTT	CASRYSYEAFF
TRBV5-6	TRBJ1-1	-	TGTGCCAGCAGCTTGGAACGGGGGGATTATAGGGCAGCTTTCTTT	CASSLERGDYRAAFF
TRBV30	TRBJ2-5	TRBD2	TGTGCCCTAGCGGGGGGATCCCAAGAGACCCAGTACTTC	CALAGGSQETQYF
TRBV14	TRBJ2-1	-	TGTGCCAGCAGCCAGAGTGAGCAGTTCTTC	CASSQSEQFF
TRBV7-9	TRBJ1-2	-	TGTGCCAGCAGCGGTGGCCCTGAGGGTGACTATGGCTACACCTTC	CASSGGPEGDYGYTF
TRBV18	TRBJ1-1	TRBD1	TGTGCCAGCTCACCGGGACAGGATCATCCCACTGAAGCTTTCTTT	CASSPGQDHPTEAFF
TRBV27	TRBJ1-1	-	TGTGCCAGCAGTTTTGTGGTAACAGGGAGGGATAAGGCTTTCTTT	CASSFVVTGRDKAFF
TRBV15	TRBJ2-7	-	TGTGCCACCAGCCAGGGGTACGAGCAGTACTTC	CATSQGYEQYF
TRBV29-1	TRBJ2-5	-	TGCAGCGTTGGGGAGGTGGGGACCCAGTACTTC	CSVGEVGTQYF
TRBV5-1	TRBJ1-3	-	TGCGCCAGCAGCGTAGGTGGCGGGGGGCTTGCTGGAAACACCATATATTTT	CASSVGGGGLAGNTIYF
TRBV4-1	TRBJ2-5	TRBD2	TGCGCCAGCAGCCAGGATATCAGCGGGGGGGTCAGGGAGACCCAGTACTTC	CASSQDISGGVRETQYF
TRBV18	TRBJ1-2	TRBD1	TGTGCCAGCTCCCCAGGGGGGGAAGCACACTATGGCTACACCTTC	CASSPGGEAHYGYTF
TRBV9	TRBJ2-3	TRBD2	TGTGCCAGCAGCGTAGCGGGGGGGCGCGCAGATACGCAGTATTTT	CASSVAGGRADTQYF
TRBV7-9	TRBJ1-1	-	TGTGCCAGCAGCCTTAACACTGAAGCTTTCTTT	CASSLNTEAFF
TRBV2	TRBJ1-5	TRBD1	TGTGCCAGCAGCCGGGACAGAGACAATCAGCCCCAGCATTTT	CASSRDRDNQPQHF
TRBV27	TRBJ1-2	-	TGTGCCAGCAGTTTTCAGATTAACTATGGCTACACCTTC	CASSFQINYGYTF
TRBV5-1	TRBJ1-2	TRBD1	TGCGCCAGCAGCTTGTCTTACGGGGACAGGGTCTATGGCTACACCTTC	CASSLSYGDRVYGYTF
TRBV6-5	TRBJ2-5	TRBD2	TGTGCCAGCAGGAGGAGACTAGCGGGCCAAGAGACCCAGTACTTC	CASRRRLAGQETQYF
TRBV5-6	TRBJ2-4	-	TGTGCCAGCAGCTTGGGGAGTGGGGCCAAAAACATTCAGTACTTC	CASSLGSGAKNIQYF